This T cell receptor beta chain was recorded in a study of T cells in Graves' hyperthyroidism and ophthalmopathy (dated by TCRdb to between 2018 and 2021). The study in broad terms: Peripheral blood was sampled at the time of initial diagnosis, prior to any treatment. To identify TCR V-J signatures that set the groups apart, the researchers used a discovery cohort of 100 patients, made up of 40 to 45 with Graves' ophthalmopathy and 57 with stable Graves' hyperthyroidism. Whether ophthalmopathy could be predicted prospectively was tested in an independent validation cohort made up of roughly 19 hyperthyroidism patients plus 17 patients who later progressed to ophthalmopathy. For training and testing, the 100 or so patients in the discovery cohort were randomly divided in a 7:3 ratio. The study also compared thyroid tissue and blood T-cell repertoires from about 6 Graves' hyperthyroidism patients. Following sampling, methimazole starting at 30 mg daily was given to hyperthyroidism patients, and high-dose intravenous methylprednisolone was given to ophthalmopathy patients. According to the paper, TCR Vbeta CDR3 sequencing was carried out on 120 to 150 peripheral blood samples, which came from 40 to 45 ophthalmopathy, approximately 72 hyperthyroidism and some 17 progressor patients.

Amplification of TCR beta CDR3 regions was carried out from RNA transcripts. The TCR CDR3 was subjected to a first round of RT-PCR using the HTBI primer set and the Qiagen OneStep RT-PCR kit. Libraries were constructed in a second round of multiplex PCR, after which size selection and purification were performed. Paired-end sequencing of the libraries was performed with 100 bp reads on an Illumina HiSeq2000. Per the original workflow: SOAPnuke was used to process the raw data, throwing out any read that contained adapters or uncalled bases, had a mean Phred below 15, or lacked an exact constant-primer or identifier match. High-quality paired reads were merged using COPE v1.2.5, and each unique nucleotide sequence was defined as a clonotype. Clonotypes were aligned to IMGT TRBV, TRBD and TRBJ reference segments using MiTCR v1.1. The analysis included only V-J combinations with a frequency above 0.0001, which together covered around 99% of the repertoires. The TCS score was defined as the ratio of F50 (clonal expansion) to E x V (chaos), calculated using BLOSUM62-based TCRdist between CDR3 peptides within each V-J. Welch's t-statistics and random forest reduced approximately 520 V-J features to 13, which were used in a naive Bayes classifier (R e1071). TCRdb reran the public reads through fastp at Q25 and MiXCR, keeping productive beta chains. Identical CDR3 proteins give one entry, which carries the most common genes and DNA. The V and J calls, along with clone size, are taken from TCRdb and not from the paper's own processing. In all, the sample holds roughly 530,000 distinct CDR3 sequences, and 17% of those were seen once. The leading ten clones occupy approximately 16% of the sample.

This clonotype has a count of ten or more. Its recognized antigen is unknown. One base away there is no much larger clone; base qualities are not given. What the research found in general, with its limitations: Ophthalmopathy was separated from stable hyperthyroidism by a 13 V-J signature model, with just over 85% sensitivity and approximately 84% specificity obtained in cross-validation and 80%/75% obtained in testing. Most expanded thyroid clonotypes (frequency above 0.001) were also detected in blood, suggesting blood repertoires may reflect thyroid immune responses. In validation, the model predicted progression to ophthalmopathy with around 71% sensitivity and approximately 78% specificity, a median of approximately 6.7 months before onset. No statistical method was used to fix the sample size in advance, and group allocation was not hidden from the investigators.

Ophthalmopathy patients had moderately to severely active disease, Clinical Activity Score of at least 3, NOSPECS grade of at least 4, and duration under 3 months. The study excluded patients with uncontrolled infections, other autoimmune diseases, pregnancy or lactation. Diagnoses were based on clinical symptoms, serum thyroxine and TRAb, thyroid ultrasound and orbital computed tomography. PBMCs were isolated from 7.5 to 10 ml of fresh peripheral blood by Ficoll-Paque density gradient centrifugation. Trizol reagent was used to extract total RNA, and RNA quality was then checked on an Agilent 2100 Bioanalyzer. The germline ends are 12 bases apart after V is trimmed by 3 bases and J by 3 bases. The CDR3 sequence holds 14 residues, the cysteine and phenylalanine included. The entry retains the CDR3 DNA only, 42 bases that are in frame from base 1. For CDR1 and CDR2, the germline V gene (reference sequence) lists MNHEY and SMNVEV.

The sequencing sample was made of blood. The TCR was taken from a woman younger than 35 with Graves' ophthalmopathy. The V gene is TRBV27 and the J gene is TRBJ2-7, with TRBD2 as a weak D call on 5 bases. The nucleotide sequence reads TGTGCCAGCAGTTTTGGAGGCAGAGGCTACGAGCAGTACTTC. Translation gives CASSFGGRGYEQYF.